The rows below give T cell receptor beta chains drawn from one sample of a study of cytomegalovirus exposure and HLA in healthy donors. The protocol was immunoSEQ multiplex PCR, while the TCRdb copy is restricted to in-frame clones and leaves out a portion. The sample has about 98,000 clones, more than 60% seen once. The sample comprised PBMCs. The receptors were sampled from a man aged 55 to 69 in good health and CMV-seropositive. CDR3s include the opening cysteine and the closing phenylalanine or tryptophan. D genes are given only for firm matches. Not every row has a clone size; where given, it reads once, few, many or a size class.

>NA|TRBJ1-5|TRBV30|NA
TGTGCCTGGAGTGTACTAGGGGGTAGCAATCAGCCCCAGCATTTT
CAWSVLGGSNQPQHF
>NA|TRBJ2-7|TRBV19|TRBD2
TGTGCCAGTAGTATATCGCCCAGCGGGGGGGAGAATAGGTGCGAGCAGTACTTC
CASSISPSGGENRCEQYF
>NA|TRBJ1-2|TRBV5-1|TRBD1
TGCGCCAGCAGCTTAGGGGACAGGGAGGTACATGGCTACACCTTC
CASSLGDREVHGYTF
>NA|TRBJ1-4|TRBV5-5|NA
TGTGCCAGCAGCTTGGCGGGGCGGGATCTGGGTGAAAAACTGTTTTTT
CASSLAGRDLGEKLFF
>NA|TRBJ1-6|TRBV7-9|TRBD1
TGTGCCAGCAGCTTAGGGGACAGGGGTAGGAATTCACCCCTCCACTTT
CASSLGDRGRNSPLHF
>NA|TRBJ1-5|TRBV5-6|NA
TGTGCCAGCAGCCATTACGGAGTCAATCAGCCCCAGCATTTT
CASSHYGVNQPQHF
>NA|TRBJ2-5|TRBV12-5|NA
TGTGCTAGTGGTTCTTATTCTCCGGGGGAGACCCAGTACTTC
CASGSYSPGETQYF
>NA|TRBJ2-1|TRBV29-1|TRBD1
TGCAGCGTTGGGGACAGTTCCTACAATGAGCAGTTCTTC
CSVGDSSYNEQFF
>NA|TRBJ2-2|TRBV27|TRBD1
TGTGCCAGCAGTCCAAGGACAGGGACCGGGGAGCTGTTTTTT
CASSPRTGTGELFF
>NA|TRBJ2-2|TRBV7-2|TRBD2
TGTGCCAGCAGCTTATCTTTTGGATTAGCGGGGGGCCGAGGGGAGCTGTTTTTT
CASSLSFGLAGGRGELFF
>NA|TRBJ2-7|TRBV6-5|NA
TGTGCCAGCGGCCGGGGTAACGAGCAGTACTTC
CASGRGNEQYF
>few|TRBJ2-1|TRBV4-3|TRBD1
TGCGCCAGCAGCCAAGATACAGGGGACAACCCTGAGCAGTTCTTC
CASSQDTGDNPEQFF
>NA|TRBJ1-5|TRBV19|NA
TGTGCCAGTAGTATAGTGGGAGGGGGGGGTCAGCCCCAGCATTTT
CASSIVGGGGQPQHF
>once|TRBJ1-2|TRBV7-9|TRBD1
TGTTCCAGCAGCCGAGGACAGGGGGCCGAAACTAACTATGGCTACACCTTC
CSSSRGQGAETNYGYTF
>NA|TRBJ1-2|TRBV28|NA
TGTGCCAGCAGTTTCCTGCTAGGGGGGGTGGGGGGCTACACCTTC
CASSFLLGGVGGYTF
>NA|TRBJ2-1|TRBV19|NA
TGTGCCAGTATCCTGACGGGTTGGGAGCAGTTCTTC
CASILTGWEQFF
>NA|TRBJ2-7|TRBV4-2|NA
TGTGCCAGCAGCCCCTCTGCTGGACAGCCACTTGCTAACTACGAGCAGTACTTC
CASSPSAGQPLANYEQYF
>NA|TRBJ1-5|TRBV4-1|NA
TGCGCCAGCAGCCAAGACAGCTCAGGTGTTGATCAGCCCCAGCATTTT
CASSQDSSGVDQPQHF
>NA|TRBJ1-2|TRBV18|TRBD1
TGTGCCAGCTCACCCTTGTCCCGGGACAGGGTCGGCGGCTACACCTTC
CASSPLSRDRVGGYTF
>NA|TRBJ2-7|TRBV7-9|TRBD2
TGTGCCAGCAGCTTAGTGTCGGGGGGAGCCGAGCAGTACTTC
CASSLVSGGAEQYF
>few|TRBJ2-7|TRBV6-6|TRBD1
TGTGCCAGCAGCCGAACAGGGGACTACGAGCAGTACTTC
CASSRTGDYEQYF
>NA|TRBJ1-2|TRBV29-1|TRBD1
TGCAGCGTTCTGGACAGGGGGGGCTACACCTTC
CSVLDRGGYTF
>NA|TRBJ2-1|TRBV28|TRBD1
TGTGCCAGCGGAACCGGGACAGGTTTATTTGAGCAGTTCTTC
CASGTGTGLFEQFF
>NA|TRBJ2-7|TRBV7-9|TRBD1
TGTGCCAGCAGCTTAGATCCGGGACAGGGATGGTACGAGCAGTACTTC
CASSLDPGQGWYEQYF
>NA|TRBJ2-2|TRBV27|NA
TGTGCCAGCAGTTTACCGGGTACCGGGGAGCTGTTTTTT
CASSLPGTGELFF
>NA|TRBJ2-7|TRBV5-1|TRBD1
TGCGCCAGCAGCAAAAGACAGGGTTTTTCCTACGAGCAGTACTTC
CASSKRQGFSYEQYF
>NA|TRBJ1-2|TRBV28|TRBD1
TGTGCCAGCAGTCCCCCCCGGCAGGGGGTTAAATCGGTTTATGGCTACACCTTC
CASSPPRQGVKSVYGYTF
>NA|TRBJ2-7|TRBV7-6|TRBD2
TGTGCCAGCAGCTTAGTCCCCCCGACTAGCGGGGGTTACGAGCAGTACTTC
CASSLVPPTSGGYEQYF
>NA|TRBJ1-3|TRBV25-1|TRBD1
TGTGCCAGCAGGACGGACAGGGAGGGCTCTGGAAACACCATATATTTT
CASRTDREGSGNTIYF
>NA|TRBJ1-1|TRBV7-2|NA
TGTGCCAGCAGCTTAAGGGGTTTGGCCAAGGGTGGGGGCGCTTTCTTT
CASSLRGLAKGGGAFF
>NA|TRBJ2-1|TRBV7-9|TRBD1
TGTGCCAGCAGCTTAGGGACAGGATACAATGAGCAGTTCTTC
CASSLGTGYNEQFF
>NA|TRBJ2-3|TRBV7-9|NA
TGTGCCAGCAGCTTATCCGAGGACAGATCTATTTCAAGCACAGATACGCAGTATTTT
CASSLSEDRSISSTDTQYF
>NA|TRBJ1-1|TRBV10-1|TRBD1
TGCGCCAGCAGTGAGTCCCCGGGACAGGGTTACACTGAAGCTTTCTTT
CASSESPGQGYTEAFF
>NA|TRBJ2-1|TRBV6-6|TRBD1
TGTGCCAGCAGCCGGGGACAGGGGGCTTTTGATGAGCAGTTCTTC
CASSRGQGAFDEQFF
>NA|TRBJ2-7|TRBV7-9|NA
TGTGCCAGCAGCCAGAGAGGACAGCTACAGACCTACGAGCAGTACTTC
CASSQRGQLQTYEQYF
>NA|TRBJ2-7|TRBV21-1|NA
TGTGCCAGCAGCAAAGTGCTGGGACTCCCATCAGACGAGCAGTACTTC
CASSKVLGLPSDEQYF
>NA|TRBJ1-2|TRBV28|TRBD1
TGTGCCAGCAGTTTAAATTCCGGCAGGGGGGACTATGGCTACACCTTC
CASSLNSGRGDYGYTF
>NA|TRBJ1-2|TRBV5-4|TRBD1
TGTGCCAGCAGCCCCACGTACCTCCCGGGACAGGGATCCTATGGCTACACCTTC
CASSPTYLPGQGSYGYTF
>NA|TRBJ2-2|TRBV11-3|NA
TGTGCCAGCAGCGGGGGGGGCCGTCGGACCGGGGAGCTGTTTTTT
CASSGGGRRTGELFF
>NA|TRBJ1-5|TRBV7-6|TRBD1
TGTGCCAGCAGCTTACTTGACAGGGGACTCTTTCAGCCCCAGCATTTT
CASSLLDRGLFQPQHF
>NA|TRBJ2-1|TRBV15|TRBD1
TGTGCCACCAGCAGAGATCGGGTCAGGGGGCTTATTGAGCAGTTCTTC
CATSRDRVRGLIEQFF
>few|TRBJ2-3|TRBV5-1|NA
TGCGCCTGCCAGACAGAAACTAGCACAGATACGCAGTATTTT
CACQTETSTDTQYF
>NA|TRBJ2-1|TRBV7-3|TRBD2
TGTGCCAGCAGCAAAACACTTCTAGCGGGGGCTCAAAATGAGCAGTTCTTC
CASSKTLLAGAQNEQFF
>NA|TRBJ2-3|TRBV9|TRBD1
TGTGCCAGCAGCACGGACAGGGGCGGTACGCAGTATTTT
CASSTDRGGTQYF
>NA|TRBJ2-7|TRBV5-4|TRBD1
TGTGCCAGCAGCACCAGGGACAGGGGGCTCTACGAGCAGTACTTC
CASSTRDRGLYEQYF
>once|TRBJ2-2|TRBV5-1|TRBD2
TGCGCCAGCAGCTTACGAGCGGGGGGTTCCACCGGGGAGCTGTTTTTT
CASSLRAGGSTGELFF
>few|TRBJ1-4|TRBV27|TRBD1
TGTGCCAGCAGCGGACAGGGGGTTGAAAAACTGTTTTTT
CASSGQGVEKLFF
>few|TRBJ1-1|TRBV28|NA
TGTGCCAGCAGCTTCCGGGCACGAGGAGGTTTCTTT
CASSFRARGGFF
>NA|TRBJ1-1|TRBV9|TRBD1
TGTGCCAGCAGCGTAAGGGGGCTGAACACTGAAGCTTTCTTT
CASSVRGLNTEAFF
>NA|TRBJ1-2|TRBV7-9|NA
TGTGCCAGCAGCCTTTCCGGGGGACCGTCGGGATATGGCTACACCTTC
CASSLSGGPSGYGYTF